The 2 T cell receptor beta chains given below trace back to one sample, sequenced in a study of shared clonotypes between healthy human individuals. Some clones are missing from TCRdb's copy, which holds only in-frame ones; the method was immunoSEQ multiplex PCR. The sample yields just over 2,000,000 clones, roughly 95% seen once. The naive CD8 fraction comprised CD45RO-negative cells positively selected for CCR7 and excluded terminally differentiated effector memory CD45RA+ cells. Sample: naive CD8+ T cells sorted from blood. These receptors were taken from a man aged 18 to 30 in good health.

This rearrangement joins TRBV5-1 to TRBJ2-7; no definite D call. There are 13 residues in the CDR3. Trimming took 1 base from V and 0 from J, leaving 5 bases between them. Germline CDR1 reads SGHRS; CDR2 reads YFSETQ. DNA for the CDR3: TGCGCCAGCAGCTTGTTCAGCTCCTACGAGCAGTACTTC. This translates into CASSLFSSYEQYF. Combining the CDR3 with reference TRBV5-1 and TRBJ2-7 gives the whole variable domain KAGVTQTPRYLIKTRGQQVTLSCSPISGHRSVSWYQQTPGQGLQFLFEYFSETQRNKGNFPGRFSGRQFSNSRSEMNVSTLELGDSALYLCASSLFSSYEQYFGPGTRLTVT.

With regard to this clone: Within the sample, other DNA sequences also encode this same CDR3. The V and J genes are TRBV5-1 and TRBJ2-7, with TRBD1 matching 7 bases. The CDR3 runs to 13 residues. In germline, CDR1 is SGHRS, CDR2 YFSETQ. V was pared by 2 bases and J by 4 bases, with 3 bases of the junction left unmatched. The CDR3 bases are TGCGCCAGCAGCTTCGGCAGGGGGTACGAGCAGTACTTC. Amino acid sequence: CASSFGRGYEQYF.